This TCR beta chain stems from a study of shared clonotypes between healthy human individuals. With 8 bases clipped from V and 7 bases from J, the junction kept 10 bases outside the gene matches. Germline assignment: CDR1 LNHDA and CDR2 SQIVND (reference sequence). CDR3 size: 15 residues. This clone appeared a few times. TCRdb's table, derived via immunoSEQ multiplex PCR, lists solely in-frame clones and lacks some. The sample comprises roughly 1,100,000 clones, 65% to 75% of which are singletons, and about 1.5% rests with the top ten. Sample: memory CD4+ T cells sorted from blood. Noted subset: CD45RA-negative fraction. The gene calls are TRBV19 and TRBJ2-2, with 10 bases lining up with TRBD1. The TCR sequence derives from a man younger than 30 in good health. This chain's CDR3 is CASRDPGQGYGELFF. The CDR3 DNA sequence: TGTGCCAGTCGAGATCCGGGACAGGGGTACGGGGAGCTGTTTTTT.